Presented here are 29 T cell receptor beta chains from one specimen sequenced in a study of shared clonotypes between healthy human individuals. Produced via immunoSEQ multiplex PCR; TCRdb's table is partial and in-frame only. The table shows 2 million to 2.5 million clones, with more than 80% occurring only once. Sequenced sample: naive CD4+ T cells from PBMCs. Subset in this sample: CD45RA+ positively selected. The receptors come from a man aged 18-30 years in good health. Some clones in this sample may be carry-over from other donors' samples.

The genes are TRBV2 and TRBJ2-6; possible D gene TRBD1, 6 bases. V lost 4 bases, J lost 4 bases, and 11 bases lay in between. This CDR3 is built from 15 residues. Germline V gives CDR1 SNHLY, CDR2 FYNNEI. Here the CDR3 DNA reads TGTGCCAGCAGTGGATGGGGGCGCGGGGCCAACGTCCTGACTTTC. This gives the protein CASSGWGRGANVLTF.

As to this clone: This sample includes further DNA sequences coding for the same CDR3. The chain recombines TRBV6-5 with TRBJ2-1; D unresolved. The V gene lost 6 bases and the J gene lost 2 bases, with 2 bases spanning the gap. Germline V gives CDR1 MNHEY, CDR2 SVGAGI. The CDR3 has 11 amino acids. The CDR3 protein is CASRTYNEQFF. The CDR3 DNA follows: TGTGCCAGCAGAACCTACAATGAGCAGTTCTTC.

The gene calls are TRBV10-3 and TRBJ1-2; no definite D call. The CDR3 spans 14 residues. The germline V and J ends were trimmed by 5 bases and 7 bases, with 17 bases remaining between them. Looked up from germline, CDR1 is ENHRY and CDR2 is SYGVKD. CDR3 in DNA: TGTGCCATCAGTTCAGAATATGCCGAGGGTGGCTACACCTTC. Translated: CAISSEYAEGGYTF.

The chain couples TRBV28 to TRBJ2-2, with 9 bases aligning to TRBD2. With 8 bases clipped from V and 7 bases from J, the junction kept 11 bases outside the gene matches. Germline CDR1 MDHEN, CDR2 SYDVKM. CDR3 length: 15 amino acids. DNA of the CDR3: TGTGCCAGCGGGAGACCGGGACTAGCTATCGGGGAGCTGTTTTTT. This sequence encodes CASGRPGLAIGELFF. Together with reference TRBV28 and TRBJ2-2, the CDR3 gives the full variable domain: DVKVTQSSRYLVKRTGEKVFLECVQDMDHENMFWYRQDPGLGLRLIYFSYDVKMKEKGDIPEGYSVSREKKERFSLILESASTNQTSMYLCASGRPGLAIGELFFGEGSRLTVL.

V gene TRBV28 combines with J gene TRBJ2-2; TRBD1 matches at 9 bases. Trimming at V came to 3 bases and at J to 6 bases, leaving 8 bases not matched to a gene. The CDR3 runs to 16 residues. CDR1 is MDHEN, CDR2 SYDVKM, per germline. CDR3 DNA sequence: TGTGCCAGCAGTTTTGGGGACAGGGTGGCGGCCGGGGAGCTGTTTTTT. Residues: CASSFGDRVAAGELFF.

For the CDR3, the DNA is TGTGCCAGCAGCGTGGCCACTTCTCACTATGGCTACACCTTC. Translating it yields CASSVATSHYGYTF. The chain uses TRBV9 and TRBJ1-2; no reliable D call. This CDR3 contains 14 residues. V was clipped by 2 bases and J by 3 bases, with 11 bases between them. CDR1 and CDR2 (germline): SGDLS, YYNGEE.

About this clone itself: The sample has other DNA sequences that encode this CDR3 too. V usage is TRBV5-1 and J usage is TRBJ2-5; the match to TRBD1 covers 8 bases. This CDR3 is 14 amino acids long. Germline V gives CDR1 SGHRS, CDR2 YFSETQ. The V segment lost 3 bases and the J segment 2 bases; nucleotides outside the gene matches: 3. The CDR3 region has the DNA TGCGCCAGCAGCTCCGGGACAGGACAAGAGACCCAGTACTTC. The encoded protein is CASSSGTGQETQYF.

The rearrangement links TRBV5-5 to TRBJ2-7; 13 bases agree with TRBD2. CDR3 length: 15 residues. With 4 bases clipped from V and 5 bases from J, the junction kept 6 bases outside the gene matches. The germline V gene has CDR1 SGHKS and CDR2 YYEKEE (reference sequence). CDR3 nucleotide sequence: TGTGCCAGCAGCCTACTAGCGGGAGGGCCCAACGAGCAGTACTTC. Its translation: CASSLLAGGPNEQYF.

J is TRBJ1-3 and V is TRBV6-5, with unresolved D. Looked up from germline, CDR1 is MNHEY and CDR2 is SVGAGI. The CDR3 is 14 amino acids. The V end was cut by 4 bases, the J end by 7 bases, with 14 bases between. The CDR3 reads CASSWDPSVNTIYF. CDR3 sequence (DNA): TGTGCCAGCAGTTGGGATCCCTCGGTGAACACCATATATTTT.

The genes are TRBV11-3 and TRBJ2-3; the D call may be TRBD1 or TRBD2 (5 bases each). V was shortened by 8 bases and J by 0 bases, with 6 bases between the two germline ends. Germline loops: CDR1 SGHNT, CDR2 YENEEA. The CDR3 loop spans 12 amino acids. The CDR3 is CASGTSTDTQYF. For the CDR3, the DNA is TGTGCCAGCGGGACCAGCACAGATACGCAGTATTTT.

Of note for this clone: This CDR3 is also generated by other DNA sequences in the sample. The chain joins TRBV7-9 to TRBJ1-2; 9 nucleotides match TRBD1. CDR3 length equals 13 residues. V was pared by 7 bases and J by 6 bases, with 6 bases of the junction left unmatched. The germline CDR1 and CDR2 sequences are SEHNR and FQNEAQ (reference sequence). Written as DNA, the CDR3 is TGTGCCAGCACCAGGGGACAGGGCGATGGCTACACCTTC. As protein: CASTRGQGDGYTF.

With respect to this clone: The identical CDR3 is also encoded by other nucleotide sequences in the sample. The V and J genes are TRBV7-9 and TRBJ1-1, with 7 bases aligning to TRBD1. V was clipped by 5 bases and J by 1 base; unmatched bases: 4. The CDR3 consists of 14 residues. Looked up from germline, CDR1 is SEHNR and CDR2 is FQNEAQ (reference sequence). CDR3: CASSPGQANTEAFF. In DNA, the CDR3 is TGTGCCAGCAGCCCTGGACAGGCGAACACTGAAGCTTTCTTT.

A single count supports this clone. The CDR3 protein is CASSTAPLTGNYGYTF. The CDR3 DNA reads TGTGCCAGCAGTACCGCCCCATTGACAGGGAACTATGGCTACACCTTC. This sequence joins TRBV28 and TRBJ1-2; 7 positions match TRBD1. This CDR3 is built from 16 residues. V dropped 5 bases and J dropped 2; count of bases not matched to a gene: 11. The V gene's germline CDR1 is MDHEN and CDR2 SYDVKM.

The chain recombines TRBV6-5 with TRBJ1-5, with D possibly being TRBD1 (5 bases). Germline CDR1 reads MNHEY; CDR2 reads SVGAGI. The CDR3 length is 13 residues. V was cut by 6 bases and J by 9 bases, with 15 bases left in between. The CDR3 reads CASSRGPGRPQHF. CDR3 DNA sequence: TGTGCCAGCAGCCGGGGCCCCGGCAGGCCCCAGCATTTT.

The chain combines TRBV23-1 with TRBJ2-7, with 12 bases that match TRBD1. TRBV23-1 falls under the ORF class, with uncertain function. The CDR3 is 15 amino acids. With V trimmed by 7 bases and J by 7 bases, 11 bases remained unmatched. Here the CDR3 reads CASILRDRGPGEQYF. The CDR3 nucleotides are TGCGCCAGCATCCTCCGGGACAGGGGGCCTGGAGAGCAGTACTTC.

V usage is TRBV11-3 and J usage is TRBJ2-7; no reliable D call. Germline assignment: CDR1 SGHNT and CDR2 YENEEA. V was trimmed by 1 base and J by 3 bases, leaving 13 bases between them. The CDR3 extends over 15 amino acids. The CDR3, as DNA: TGTGCCAGCAGCTTAGGGGGTGGTGGATACTACGAGCAGTACTTC. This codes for CASSLGGGGYYEQYF.

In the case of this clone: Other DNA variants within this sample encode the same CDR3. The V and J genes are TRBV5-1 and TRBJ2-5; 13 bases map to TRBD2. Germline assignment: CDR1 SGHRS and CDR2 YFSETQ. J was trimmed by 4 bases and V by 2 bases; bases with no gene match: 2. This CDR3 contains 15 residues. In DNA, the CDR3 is TGCGCCAGCAGCTTAGGACTAGCGGGAGTAGAGACCCAGTACTTC. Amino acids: CASSLGLAGVETQYF.

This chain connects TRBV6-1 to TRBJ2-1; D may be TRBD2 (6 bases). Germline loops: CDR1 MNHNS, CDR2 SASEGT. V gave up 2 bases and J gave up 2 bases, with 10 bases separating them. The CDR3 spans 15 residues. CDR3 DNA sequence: TGTGCCAGCAGTGAACGTGGGACTCCCTACAATGAGCAGTTCTTC. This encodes CASSERGTPYNEQFF.

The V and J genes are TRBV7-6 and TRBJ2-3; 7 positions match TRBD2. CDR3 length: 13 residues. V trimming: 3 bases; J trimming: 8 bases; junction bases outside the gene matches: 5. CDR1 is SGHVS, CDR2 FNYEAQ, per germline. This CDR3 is CASSLGGLPTQYF. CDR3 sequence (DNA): TGTGCCAGCAGCTTGGGAGGGCTCCCTACGCAGTATTTT. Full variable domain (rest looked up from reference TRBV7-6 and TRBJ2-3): GAGVSQSPRYKVTKRGQDVALRCDPISGHVSLYWYRQALGQGPEFLTYFNYEAQQDKSGLPNDRFSAERPEGSISTLTIQRTEQRDSAMYRCASSLGGLPTQYFGPGTRLTVL.

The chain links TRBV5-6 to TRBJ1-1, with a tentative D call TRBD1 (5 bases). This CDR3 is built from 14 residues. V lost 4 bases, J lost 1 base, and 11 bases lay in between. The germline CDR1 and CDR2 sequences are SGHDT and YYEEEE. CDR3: CASSPGVENTEAFF. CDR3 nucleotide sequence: TGTGCCAGCAGCCCGGGGGTGGAGAACACTGAAGCTTTCTTT.

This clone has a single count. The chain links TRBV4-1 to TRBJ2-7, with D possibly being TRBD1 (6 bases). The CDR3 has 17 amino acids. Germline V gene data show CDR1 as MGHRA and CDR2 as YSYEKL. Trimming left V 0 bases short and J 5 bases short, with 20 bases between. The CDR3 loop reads CASSQESVRGGRNEQYF. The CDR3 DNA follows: TGCGCCAGCAGCCAAGAGTCGGTCAGGGGCGGTAGGAACGAGCAGTACTTC.

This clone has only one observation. CDR3 nucleotide sequence: TGTGCCAGCACCAGGACTAGCGGGACCGGGGAGCTGTTTTTT. Its translation is CASTRTSGTGELFF. The chain couples TRBV6-5 to TRBJ2-2, with TRBD2 matching over 11 bases. Germline V gene data show CDR1 as MNHEY and CDR2 as SVGAGI. The junction had 3 bases not matched to a gene; V was cut back by 7 bases and J by 5 bases. This CDR3 is 14 amino acids long.

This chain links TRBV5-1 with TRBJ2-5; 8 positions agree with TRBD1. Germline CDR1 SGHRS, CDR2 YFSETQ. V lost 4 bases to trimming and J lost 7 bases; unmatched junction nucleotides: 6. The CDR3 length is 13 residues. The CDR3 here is CASSLEQGVTQYF. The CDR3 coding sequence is TGCGCCAGCAGCCTGGAACAGGGGGTGACCCAGTACTTC.

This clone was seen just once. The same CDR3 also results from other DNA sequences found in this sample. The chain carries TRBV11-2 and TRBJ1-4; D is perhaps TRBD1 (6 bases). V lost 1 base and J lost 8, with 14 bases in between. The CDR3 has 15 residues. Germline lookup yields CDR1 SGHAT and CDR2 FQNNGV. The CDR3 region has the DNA TGTGCCAGCAGCTTAGCCGGGGGGGCTGGGGAAAAACTGTTTTTT. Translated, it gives CASSLAGGAGEKLFF.

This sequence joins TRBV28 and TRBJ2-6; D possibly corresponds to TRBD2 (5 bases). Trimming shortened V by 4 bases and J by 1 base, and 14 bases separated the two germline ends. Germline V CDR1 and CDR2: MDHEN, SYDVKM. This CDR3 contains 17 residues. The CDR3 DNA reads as TGTGCCAGCAGTTCAAGGGAGATAGTTTCTGGGGCCAACGTCCTGACTTTC. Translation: CASSSREIVSGANVLTF.

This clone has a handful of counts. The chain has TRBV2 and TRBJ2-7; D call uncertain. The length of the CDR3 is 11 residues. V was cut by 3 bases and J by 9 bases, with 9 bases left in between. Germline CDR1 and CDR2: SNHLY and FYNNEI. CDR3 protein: CASSDRVVQYF. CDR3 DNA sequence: TGTGCCAGCAGTGACCGGGTCGTGCAGTACTTC.

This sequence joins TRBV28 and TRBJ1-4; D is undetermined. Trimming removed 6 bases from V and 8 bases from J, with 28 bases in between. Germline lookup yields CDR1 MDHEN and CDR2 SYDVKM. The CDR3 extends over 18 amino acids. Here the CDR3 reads CASSSLREQLHRGEKLFF. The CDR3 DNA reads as TGTGCCAGCAGCAGTTTAAGGGAACAACTCCACCGTGGAGAAAAACTGTTTTTT. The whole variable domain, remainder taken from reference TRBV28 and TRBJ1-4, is DVKVTQSSRYLVKRTGEKVFLECVQDMDHENMFWYRQDPGLGLRLIYFSYDVKMKEKGDIPEGYSVSREKKERFSLILESASTNQTSMYLCASSSLREQLHRGEKLFFGSGTQLSVL.

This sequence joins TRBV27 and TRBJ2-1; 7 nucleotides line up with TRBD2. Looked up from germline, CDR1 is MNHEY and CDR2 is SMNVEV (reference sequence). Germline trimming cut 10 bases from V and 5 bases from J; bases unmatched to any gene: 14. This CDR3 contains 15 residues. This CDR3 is CATPWGGSYNNEQFF. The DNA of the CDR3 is TGTGCCACCCCTTGGGGGGGGTCCTACAACAATGAGCAGTTCTTC.

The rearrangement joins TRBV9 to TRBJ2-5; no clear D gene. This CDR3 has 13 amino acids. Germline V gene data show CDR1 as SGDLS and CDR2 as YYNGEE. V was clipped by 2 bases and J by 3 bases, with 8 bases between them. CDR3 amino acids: CASSVTQEETQYF. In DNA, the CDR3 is TGTGCCAGCAGCGTGACACAAGAAGAGACCCAGTACTTC.